What follows describes a single T cell receptor (beta chain). No antigen is known for it. Germline CDR1 DFQATT, CDR2 SNEGSKA (reference sequence). V gave up 3 bases and J gave up 0 bases, with 12 bases separating them. CDR3 length: 14 amino acids. A minimum of 7 million PBMCs was isolated per sample. A J-beta primer mix and a sample-barcoded 5' primer were used in a second PCR of roughly 6 to 12 cycles. Each CDR3 protein is one row after TCRdb ran MiXCR on the 5' RACE reads. The sample lists fewer than 2 million distinct CDR3 sequences; 35% to 50% were seen once. The data originate from a study of blood T cells in healthy people across ages. Study outcomes and limitations: Observed TCR beta diversity per million T cells went down as age went up. This fall followed a roughly linear course with age.

The sample taken for sequencing was blood. The origin of this receptor is a human donor in good health. V and J are TRBV20-1 and TRBJ2-7, with D unclear. The CDR3 here is CSASPQGLSYEQYF. DNA of the CDR3: TGCAGTGCTAGCCCCCAAGGGCTCTCCTACGAGCAGTACTTC.